These 21 T cell receptor beta chains were sequenced from one sample in a study of spatial heterogeneity in lung cancer. TCRdb re-called the 5' RACE reads with MiXCR, one entry per CDR3 protein. This table holds roughly 14,000 distinct CDR3 sequences, about 6% found once. Sample time point: blood at routine non-recurrence follow-up after resection. The specimen comprised PBMCs, sampled at follow-up. These receptors all come from a male donor with early-stage non-small cell lung cancer.

This clonotype was counted many times. The V call is TRBV5-8, the J call TRBJ2-7, with D possibly being TRBD2 (5 bases). The CDR3 consists of 15 residues. Germline loops: CDR1 SGHTS, CDR2 YDEGEE. The V end was cut by 4 bases, the J end by 2 bases, with 16 bases between. The CDR3 here is CASSLERQMTYEQYF. The CDR3 bases are TGTGCCAGCAGCCTAGAGCGGCAGATGACCTACGAGCAGTACTTC.

In this sample, this clonotype is medium-sized. The chain carries TRBV7-9 and TRBJ2-7, with 13 bases matching TRBD2. Trimming at V came to 5 bases and at J to 6 bases, leaving 7 bases not matched to a gene. The length of the CDR3 is 15 residues. Germline CDR1 SEHNR, CDR2 FQNEAQ (reference sequence). CDR3 coding DNA: TGTGCCAGCAGCCGTCGGACTAGCGGGGGCGGCGAGCAGTACTTC. Translated: CASSRRTSGGGEQYF.

This clonotype was seen repeatedly, ten times or more. The chain recombines TRBV20-1 with TRBJ2-1; tentative D call: TRBD2 (5 bases). The CDR3 is 13 amino acids. CDR1 is DFQATT, CDR2 SNEGSKA, per germline (reference sequence). Trimming shortened V by 6 bases and J by 6 bases, and 15 bases separated the two germline ends. CDR3 in amino acids: CSAPPGRGNEQFF. CDR3 DNA sequence: TGCAGTGCCCCCCCTGGGAGAGGCAATGAGCAGTTCTTC.

In its sample, this clonotype was seen many times. The chain uses TRBV4-3 and TRBJ2-7; D may correspond to TRBD1 or TRBD2 (5 bases each). Deletions cut 0 bases from V and 2 bases from J, with 11 bases between. The CDR3 runs to 15 residues. Germline V gene sequence: CDR1 LGHNA, CDR2 YSLEER. The CDR3 loop is CASSQDHGAPYEQYF. The DNA of the CDR3 is TGCGCCAGCAGCCAAGATCACGGGGCTCCCTACGAGCAGTACTTC.

This clonotype was detected many times. The chain is built from TRBV25-1 and TRBJ2-1; tentatively, D is TRBD1 (5 bases). Germline-derived CDR1 and CDR2 are MGHDK and SYGVNS. V lost 5 bases, J lost 8 bases, and 10 bases lay in between. The CDR3 length is 12 residues. The CDR3 loop reads CASSLQGDEQFF. The CDR3 coding sequence is TGTGCCAGCAGTCTCCAGGGCGATGAGCAGTTCTTC.

This clonotype rates as medium-sized. The rearrangement uses TRBV7-9 and TRBJ2-7, with 9 nucleotides matching TRBD1. The ends lost 5 bases at V and 3 bases at J; junction bases unmatched: 5. Germline assignment: CDR1 SEHNR and CDR2 FQNEAQ (reference sequence). The CDR3 sequence is 14 residues long. In nucleotides, the CDR3 is TGTGCCAGCAGCCTCCGGGACAGGGACTACGAGCAGTACTTC. Encoded protein: CASSLRDRDYEQYF.

This clonotype was observed many times. The V gene is TRBV7-2, the J gene TRBJ2-3; perhaps TRBD2 as D (6 bases). Germline CDR1 and CDR2: SGHTA and FQGNSA. The CDR3 sequence is 13 residues long. V shed 4 bases and J shed 10 bases, with 15 bases lying between them. The CDR3 reads CASSWGNSGSQYF. CDR3 in DNA: TGTGCCAGCAGCTGGGGAAATAGCGGATCGCAGTATTTT.

This clonotype was detected ten times or more. In DNA, the CDR3 is TGTGCCAGCAGTTTATGGACTAGCGGGGGGGGAGAGCAGTTCTTC. Translation: CASSLWTSGGGEQFF. This chain joins TRBV27 and TRBJ2-1; 15 nucleotides line up with TRBD2. V shed 1 base and J 10 bases; nucleotides not matched to a gene: 2. CDR1 and CDR2 from the germline V gene are MNHEY and SMNVEV (reference sequence). The CDR3 runs to 15 residues.

Judged by abundance, this clonotype is medium-sized. The chain recombines TRBV11-1 with TRBJ2-5, with D maybe TRBD2 (7 bases). This CDR3 spans 14 amino acids. V was pared by 4 bases and J by 6 bases, with 15 bases between. CDR1 SGHAT and CDR2 FQDESV come from the germline V gene (reference sequence). This chain's CDR3 is CASSSPGGHQTQYF. Here the CDR3 DNA reads TGTGCCAGCAGCTCCCCGGGGGGCCATCAGACCCAGTACTTC.

This clonotype has a count of ten or more. V and J are TRBV11-2 and TRBJ2-1; 9 bases map to TRBD2. After removal of 1 base from V and 4 bases from J, the junction contained 2 bases not matched to a gene. This CDR3 contains 15 residues. Germline-derived CDR1 and CDR2 are SGHAT and FQNNGV. For the CDR3, the DNA is TGTGCCAGCAGCTTAGCCAGCGGGAGGTACAATGAGCAGTTCTTC. This codes for CASSLASGRYNEQFF.

This clonotype was seen at least ten times. The rearrangement joins TRBV4-3 to TRBJ2-4; D unclear. V was trimmed by 2 bases and J by 0 bases, leaving 5 bases between them. Germline V gives CDR1 LGHNA, CDR2 YSLEER. The CDR3 loop spans 14 amino acids. The CDR3: CASSQRVAKNIQYF. In DNA, the CDR3 is TGCGCCAGCAGCCAAAGGGTAGCCAAAAACATTCAGTACTTC.

This clonotype was seen only a few times. The chain joins TRBV20-1 to TRBJ2-5; weak D call: TRBD2 (6 bases). CDR3 length: 13 residues. V lost 5 bases, J lost 4 bases, and 14 bases lay in between. The germline V gene encodes CDR1 DFQATT and CDR2 SNEGSKA (reference sequence). The CDR3 protein is CSAPRDFAETQYF. The CDR3 DNA reads as TGCAGTGCTCCACGGGACTTCGCAGAGACCCAGTACTTC.

This chain joins TRBV7-2 and TRBJ1-5, with D perhaps TRBD1 (6 bases). Germline V lookup: CDR1 SGHTA, CDR2 FQGNSA. CDR3 length equals 14 residues. The ends were cut back, 5 bases at V and 9 bases at J, with 17 bases in the middle. The CDR3 reads CASSQEGGSLPQHF. The CDR3 nucleotides are TGTGCCAGCAGCCAGGAGGGGGGTTCTTTGCCCCAGCATTTT.

This clonotype came up many times. The chain uses TRBV20-1 and TRBJ2-7; 12 bases fit TRBD1. CDR3 length: 15 amino acids. The J segment lost 5 bases and the V segment lost 1 base, leaving 6 bases of the junction unmatched. Germline V gene sequence: CDR1 DFQATT, CDR2 SNEGSKA (reference sequence). CDR3 residues: CSARATGTGGNEQYF. The CDR3 DNA sequence: TGCAGTGCTAGAGCCACGGGGACAGGGGGCAACGAGCAGTACTTC.

On this clonotype: A much more abundant neighbour one base away suggests this may be a read error. This chain uses TRBV3-1 with TRBJ1-1, with 9 bases fitting TRBD1. CDR3 length equals 16 residues. The V gene's germline CDR1 is LGHDT and CDR2 YNNKEL (reference sequence). CDR3 sequence: CVSSRTRDRVYTEAFF. The DNA of the CDR3 is TGTGTCAGCAGCAGGACCCGGGACAGGGTGTACACTGAAGCTTTCTTT.

The chain couples TRBV6-6 to TRBJ2-5, with a possible D match to TRBD2 (6 bases). Trimming cost V 1 base and J 4 bases, with 7 bases left between them. CDR1 MNHNY and CDR2 SVGAGI come from the germline V gene (reference sequence). This CDR3 is built from 13 residues. The CDR3 reads CASSYWGGETQYF. The CDR3 bases are TGTGCCAGCAGTTACTGGGGAGGAGAGACCCAGTACTTC.

This clonotype came up many times. The chain carries TRBV10-3 and TRBJ2-3; D is perhaps TRBD2 (6 bases). The V end lost 0 bases, the J end lost 0 bases, and 19 bases lay between the germline ends. The CDR3 covers 19 residues. Germline V CDR1 and CDR2: ENHRY, SYGVKD. The CDR3 loop is CAISESIGAGGRSTDTQYF. The CDR3 region has the DNA TGTGCCATCAGTGAGTCGATCGGCGCAGGAGGGCGGAGCACAGATACGCAGTATTTT.

This clonotype qualifies as medium-sized (0.01 to 0.1%). The CDR3 nucleotides read TGCGCCAGCAGCCAAGAGGCAAACACTGAAGCTTTCTTT. Amino acid sequence: CASSQEANTEAFF. The chain combines TRBV4-3 with TRBJ1-1; D call uncertain. The V gene's germline CDR1 is LGHNA and CDR2 YSLEER. Trimming took 0 bases from V and 2 from J, leaving 4 bases between them. The CDR3 contains 13 residues.

V and J are TRBV5-1 and TRBJ2-5; TRBD2 agrees at 8 bases. CDR1 is SGHRS and CDR2 is YFSETQ in the germline V gene. The CDR3 loop spans 16 amino acids. J lost 3 bases, V lost 1 base, and 8 bases had no gene match. In nucleotides, the CDR3 is TGCGCCAGCAGCTTGCACGGGAGGGGGTATGAAGAGACCCAGTACTTC. This codes for CASSLHGRGYEETQYF.

This clonotype was counted ten times or more. The chain couples TRBV6-2 or TRBV6-3 to TRBJ2-3; 11 positions match TRBD1. The CDR3 has 16 amino acids. V was pared by 6 bases and J by 5 bases, with 10 bases of the junction left unmatched. Looked up from germline, CDR1 is MNHEY and CDR2 is SVGEGT. In DNA, the CDR3 is TGTGCCAGCAGAGGACCGGGACAGGGGGTTGTAGATACGCAGTATTTT. It translates to CASRGPGQGVVDTQYF.

This clonotype was observed many times. The rearrangement joins TRBV20-1 to TRBJ1-1, with TRBD1 matching 8 bases. The CDR3 totals 14 residues. Germline CDR1 DFQATT, CDR2 SNEGSKA (reference sequence). The V gene end was trimmed by 6 bases and the J gene end by 7 bases; junction bases not matched to a gene: 13. Here the CDR3 reads CSADPGQGPDEAFF. The CDR3 nucleotides read TGCAGTGCCGACCCCGGACAGGGACCCGATGAAGCTTTCTTT.